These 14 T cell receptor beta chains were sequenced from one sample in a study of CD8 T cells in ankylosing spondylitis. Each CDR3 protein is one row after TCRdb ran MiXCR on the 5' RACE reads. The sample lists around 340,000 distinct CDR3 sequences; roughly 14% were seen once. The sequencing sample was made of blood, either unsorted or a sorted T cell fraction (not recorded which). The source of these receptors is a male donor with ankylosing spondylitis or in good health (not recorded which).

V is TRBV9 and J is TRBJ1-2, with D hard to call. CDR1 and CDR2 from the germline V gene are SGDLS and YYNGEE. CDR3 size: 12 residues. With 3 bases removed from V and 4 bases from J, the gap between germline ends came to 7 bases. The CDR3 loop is CASSEDFYGYTF. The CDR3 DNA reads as TGTGCCAGCAGCGAGGACTTCTATGGCTACACCTTC. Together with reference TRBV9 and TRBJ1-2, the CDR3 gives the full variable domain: DSGVTQTPKHLITATGQRVTLRCSPRSGDLSVYWYQQSLDQGLQFLIQYYNGEERAKGNILERFSAQQFPDLHSELNLSSLELGDSALYFCASSEDFYGYTFGSGTRLTVV.

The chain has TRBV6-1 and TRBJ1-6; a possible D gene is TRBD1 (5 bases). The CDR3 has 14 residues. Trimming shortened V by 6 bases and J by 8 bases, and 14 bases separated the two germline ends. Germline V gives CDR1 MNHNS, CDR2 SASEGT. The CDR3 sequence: CASRITGGDSPLHF. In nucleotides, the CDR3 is TGTGCCAGCAGGATAACCGGGGGTGATTCACCCCTCCACTTT.

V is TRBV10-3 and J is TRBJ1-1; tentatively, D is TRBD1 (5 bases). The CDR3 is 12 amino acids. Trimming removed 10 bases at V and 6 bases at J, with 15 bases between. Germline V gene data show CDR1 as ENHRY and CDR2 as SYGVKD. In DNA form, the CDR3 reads TGTGCCACCACCTCCCAGGGCTCTGAAGCTTTCTTT. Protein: CATTSQGSEAFF.

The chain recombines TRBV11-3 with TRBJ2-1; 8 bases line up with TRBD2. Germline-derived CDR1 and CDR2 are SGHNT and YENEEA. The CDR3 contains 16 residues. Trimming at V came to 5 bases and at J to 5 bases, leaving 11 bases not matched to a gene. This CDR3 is CASSPGGSGAHNEQFF. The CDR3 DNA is TGTGCCAGCAGCCCTGGGGGTAGCGGGGCCCACAATGAGCAGTTCTTC.

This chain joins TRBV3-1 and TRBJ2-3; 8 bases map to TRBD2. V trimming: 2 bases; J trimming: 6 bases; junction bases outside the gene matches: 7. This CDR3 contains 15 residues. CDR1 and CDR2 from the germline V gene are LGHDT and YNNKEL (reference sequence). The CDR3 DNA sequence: TGTGCCAGCAGCCAATGGCGGGGGGCCTCCGATACGCAGTATTTT. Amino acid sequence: CASSQWRGASDTQYF.

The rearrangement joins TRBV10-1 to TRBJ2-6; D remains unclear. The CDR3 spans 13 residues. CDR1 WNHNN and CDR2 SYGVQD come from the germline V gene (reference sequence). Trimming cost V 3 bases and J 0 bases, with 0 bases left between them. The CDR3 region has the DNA TGCGCCAGCAGTGACTCTGGGGCCAACGTCCTGACTTTC. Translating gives CASSDSGANVLTF.

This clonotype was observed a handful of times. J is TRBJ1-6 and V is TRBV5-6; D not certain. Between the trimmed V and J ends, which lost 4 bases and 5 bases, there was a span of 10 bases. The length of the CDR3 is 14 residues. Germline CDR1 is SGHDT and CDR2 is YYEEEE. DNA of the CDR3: TGTGCCAGCAGCCCAAGACCGGATAATTCACCCCTCCACTTT. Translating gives CASSPRPDNSPLHF.

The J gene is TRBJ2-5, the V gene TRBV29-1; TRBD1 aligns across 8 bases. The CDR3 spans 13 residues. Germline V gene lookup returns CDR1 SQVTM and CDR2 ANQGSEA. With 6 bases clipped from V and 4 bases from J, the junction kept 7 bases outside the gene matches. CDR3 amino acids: CSVQDRVRETQYF. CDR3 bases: TGCAGCGTCCAGGACAGGGTACGAGAGACCCAGTACTTC.

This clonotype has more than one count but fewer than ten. CDR3 amino acids: CASSPRTEYEQYF. The CDR3 DNA reads TGCGCCAGCAGCCCCAGGACTGAATACGAGCAGTACTTC. This chain joins TRBV5-1 and TRBJ2-7, with a possible D match to TRBD2 (5 bases). The CDR3 sequence is 13 residues long. Germline assignment: CDR1 SGHRS and CDR2 YFSETQ. The V end lost 4 bases, the J end lost 4 bases, and 12 bases lay between the germline ends.

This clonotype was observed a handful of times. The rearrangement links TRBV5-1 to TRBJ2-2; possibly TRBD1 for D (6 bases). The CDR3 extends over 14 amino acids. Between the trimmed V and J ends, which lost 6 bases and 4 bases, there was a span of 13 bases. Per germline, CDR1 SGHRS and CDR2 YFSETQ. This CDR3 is CASIRTGPTGELFF. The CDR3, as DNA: TGCGCCAGCATCCGTACAGGGCCCACCGGGGAGCTGTTTTTT.

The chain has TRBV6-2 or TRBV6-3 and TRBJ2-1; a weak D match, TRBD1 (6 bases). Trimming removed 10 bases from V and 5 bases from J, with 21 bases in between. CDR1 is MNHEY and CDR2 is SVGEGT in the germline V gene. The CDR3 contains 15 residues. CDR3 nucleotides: TGTGCCATCAACACAGGGCCTCCTATTAACAATGAGCAGTTCTTC. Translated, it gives CAINTGPPINNEQFF.

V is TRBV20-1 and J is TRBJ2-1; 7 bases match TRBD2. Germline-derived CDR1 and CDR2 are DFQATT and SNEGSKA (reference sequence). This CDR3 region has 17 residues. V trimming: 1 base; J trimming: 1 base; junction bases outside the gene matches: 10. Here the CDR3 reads CSARGGPPSGSYNEQFF. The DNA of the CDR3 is TGCAGTGCTAGAGGGGGCCCTCCTAGCGGTTCCTACAATGAGCAGTTCTTC.

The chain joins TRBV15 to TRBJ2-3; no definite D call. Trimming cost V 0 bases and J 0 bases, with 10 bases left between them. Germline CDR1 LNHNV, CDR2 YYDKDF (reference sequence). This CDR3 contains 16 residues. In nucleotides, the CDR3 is TGTGCCACCAGCAGAGATGGCCGGGCTAGCACAGATACGCAGTATTTT. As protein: CATSRDGRASTDTQYF.

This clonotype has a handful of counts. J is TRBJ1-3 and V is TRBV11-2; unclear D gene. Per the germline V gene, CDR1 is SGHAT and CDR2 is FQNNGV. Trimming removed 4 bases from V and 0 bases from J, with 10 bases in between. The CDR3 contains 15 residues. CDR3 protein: CASSSSGGSGNTIYF. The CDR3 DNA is TGTGCCAGCAGCTCCTCCGGCGGCTCTGGAAACACCATATATTTT.